At least ten counts were recorded for the clone carrying this T cell receptor beta chain. Its antigen is unknown. This CDR3 spans 12 amino acids. The V end lost 3 bases, the J end lost 5 bases, and 5 bases lay between the germline ends. The V gene's germline CDR1 is SNHLY and CDR2 FYNNEI. Genomic DNA was the PCR template. Multiplex PCR with 30 forward and 13 reverse primers amplified the TCR beta CDR3. TCRdb re-called the multiplex PCR reads through MiXCR, storing one row per CDR3 protein. The sample holds about 290,000 distinct CDR3 sequences, roughly 50% seen once. These data originate in a study of type 1 and type 2 diabetes patients. At the level of the study: Samples came from type 1 diabetic, type 2 diabetic or nondiabetic people, recruited in China. Sequencing for the whole study yielded over 15 million paired-end reads. Study outcomes and limitations: Both CD4+ and CD8+ type 2 diabetes repertoires showed significantly higher diversity than type 1. Age and gender were not matched between study groups.

The sequence was obtained from a man between 18 and 35 years old with type 2 diabetes. This chain joins TRBV2 and TRBJ2-1; D unresolved. Sequenced: peripheral blood mononuclear cells (PBMCs). The CDR3 DNA reads TGTGCCAGCAGTGATCGACACAATGAGCAGTTCTTC. It codes for CASSDRHNEQFF.